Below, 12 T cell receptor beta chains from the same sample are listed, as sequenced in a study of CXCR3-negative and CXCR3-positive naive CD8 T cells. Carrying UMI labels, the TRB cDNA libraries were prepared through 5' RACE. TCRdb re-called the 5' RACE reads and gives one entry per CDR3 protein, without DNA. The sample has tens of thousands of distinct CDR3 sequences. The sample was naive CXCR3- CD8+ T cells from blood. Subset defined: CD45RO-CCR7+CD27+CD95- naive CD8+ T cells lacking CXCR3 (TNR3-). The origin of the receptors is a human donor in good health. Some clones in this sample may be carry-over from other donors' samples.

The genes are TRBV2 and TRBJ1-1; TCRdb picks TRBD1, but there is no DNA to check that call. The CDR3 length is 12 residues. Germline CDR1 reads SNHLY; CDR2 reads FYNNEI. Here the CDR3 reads CASRVTGTEAFF.

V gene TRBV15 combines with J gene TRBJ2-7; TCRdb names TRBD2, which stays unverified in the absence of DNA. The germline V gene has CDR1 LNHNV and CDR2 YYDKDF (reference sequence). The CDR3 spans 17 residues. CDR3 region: CATSRDQNGRETYEQYF.

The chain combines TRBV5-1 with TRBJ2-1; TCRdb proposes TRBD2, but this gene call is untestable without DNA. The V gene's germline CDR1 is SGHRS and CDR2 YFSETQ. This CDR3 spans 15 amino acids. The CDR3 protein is CASSLRGDYLHEQFF. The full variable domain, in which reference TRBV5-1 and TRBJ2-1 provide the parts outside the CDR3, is KAGVTQTPRYLIKTRGQQVTLSCSPISGHRSVSWYQQTPGQGLQFLFEYFSETQRNKGNFPGRFSGRQFSNSRSEMNVSTLELGDSALYLCASSLRGDYLHEQFFGPGTRLTVL.

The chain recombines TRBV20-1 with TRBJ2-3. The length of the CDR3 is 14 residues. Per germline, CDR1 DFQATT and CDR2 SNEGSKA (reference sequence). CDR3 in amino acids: CSALVHSGADTQYF.

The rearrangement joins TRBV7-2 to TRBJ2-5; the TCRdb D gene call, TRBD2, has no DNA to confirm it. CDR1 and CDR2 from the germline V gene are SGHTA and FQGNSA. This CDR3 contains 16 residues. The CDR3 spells CASSLALAGSQETQYF.

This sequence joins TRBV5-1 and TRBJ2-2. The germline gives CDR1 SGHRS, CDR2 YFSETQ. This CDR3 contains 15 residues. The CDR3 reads CASSLGYGNTGELFF.

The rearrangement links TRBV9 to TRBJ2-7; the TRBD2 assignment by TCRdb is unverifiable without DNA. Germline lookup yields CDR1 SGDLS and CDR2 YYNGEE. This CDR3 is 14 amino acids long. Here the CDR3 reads CASSASGTSVEQYF. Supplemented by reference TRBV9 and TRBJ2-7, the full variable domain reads DSGVTQTPKHLITATGQRVTLRCSPRSGDLSVYWYQQSLDQGLQFLIQYYNGEERAKGNILERFSAQQFPDLHSELNLSSLELGDSALYFCASSASGTSVEQYFGPGTRLTVT.

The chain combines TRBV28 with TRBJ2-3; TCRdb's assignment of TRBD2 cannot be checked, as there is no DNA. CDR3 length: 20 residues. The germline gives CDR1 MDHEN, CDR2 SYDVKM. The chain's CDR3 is CASTSSAYEGPPDHTDTQYF.

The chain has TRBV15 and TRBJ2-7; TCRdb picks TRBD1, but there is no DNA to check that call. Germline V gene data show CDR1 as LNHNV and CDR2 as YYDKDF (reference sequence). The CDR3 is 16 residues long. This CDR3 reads CATSRDKGTGGQERYF.

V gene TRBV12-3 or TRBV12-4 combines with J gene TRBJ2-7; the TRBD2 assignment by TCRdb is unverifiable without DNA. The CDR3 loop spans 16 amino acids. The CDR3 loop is CASSPTTSGNSYEQYF.

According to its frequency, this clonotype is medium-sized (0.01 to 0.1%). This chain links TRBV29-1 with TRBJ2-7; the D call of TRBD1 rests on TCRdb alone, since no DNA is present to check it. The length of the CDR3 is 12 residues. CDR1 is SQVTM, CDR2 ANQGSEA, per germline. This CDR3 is CSVEIDSYEQYF.

CDR3 loop: CASSRLRDSTNHEQYF. The chain uses TRBV6-6 and TRBJ2-7; the D call of TRBD2 rests on TCRdb alone, since no DNA is present to check it. Germline-derived CDR1 and CDR2 are MNHNY and SVGAGI (reference sequence). The CDR3 is 16 residues long.